A selection of T cell receptor beta chains follows, all from one sample in a study of CD8 T cells in Susac syndrome. TCRdb redid the calling of the immunoSEQ multiplex PCR reads with MiXCR, one entry per CDR3 protein. The data hold about 73,000 distinct CDR3 sequences, with about 95% observed a single time. Material: CD8+ T cells from PBMCs. These receptors were obtained from a human donor with multiple sclerosis. Both conserved end residues are part of each CDR3. The D gene is left open where the match is weak. The size of a clone is reported for some rows only, either as once, few or many, or as a class for expanded clones.

cdr3_length: 13
d_call: .
clone_size: .
v_call: TRBV19
j_call: TRBJ1-1
cdr3_nt: TGTGCCAGTAGTCCGGATACCCGGGCTGAAGCTTTCTTT
cdr3_aa: CASSPDTRAEAFF

cdr3_length: 14
d_call: TRBD2
clone_size: .
v_call: TRBV19
j_call: TRBJ2-5
cdr3_nt: TGTGCCAGTAGTTTGGCGGGGGGCACAGAGACCCAGTACTTC
cdr3_aa: CASSLAGGTETQYF

cdr3_length: 16
d_call: TRBD1
clone_size: once
v_call: TRBV7-8
j_call: TRBJ1-1
cdr3_nt: TGTGCCAGCAGCTTAGGGGCAGGGGGTATTCGAGGAGAAGCTTTCTTT
cdr3_aa: CASSLGAGGIRGEAFF

cdr3_length: 15
d_call: .
clone_size: .
v_call: TRBV15
j_call: TRBJ1-2
cdr3_nt: TGTGCCACCAGCACTCCGCTCCCGGGGAACTATGGCTACACCTTC
cdr3_aa: CATSTPLPGNYGYTF

cdr3_length: 14
d_call: TRBD1
clone_size: .
v_call: TRBV30
j_call: TRBJ1-2
cdr3_nt: TGTGCCTGGAGTGCTTCCTCGACAGGGGAAGGCTACACCTTC
cdr3_aa: CAWSASSTGEGYTF

cdr3_length: 17
d_call: TRBD2
clone_size: .
v_call: TRBV3-1
j_call: TRBJ2-5
cdr3_nt: TGTGCCAGCAGCCAAGATGCGCTAGCGGGTTACCAAGAGACCCAGTACTTC
cdr3_aa: CASSQDALAGYQETQYF

cdr3_length: 13
d_call: TRBD2
clone_size: .
v_call: TRBV7-2
j_call: TRBJ2-7
cdr3_nt: TGTGCCGGTCGGACTAGCGGAACCTACGAGCAGTACTTC
cdr3_aa: CAGRTSGTYEQYF

cdr3_length: 11
d_call: .
clone_size: .
v_call: TRBV29-1
j_call: TRBJ2-2
cdr3_nt: TGCAGCGTTGGGGGCACCGGGGAGCTGTTTTTT
cdr3_aa: CSVGGTGELFF

cdr3_length: 15
d_call: TRBD2
clone_size: .
v_call: TRBV27
j_call: TRBJ2-7
cdr3_nt: TGTGCCAGCAGAATCAGCGGGAGGGCCTCCTACGAGCAGTACTTC
cdr3_aa: CASRISGRASYEQYF

cdr3_length: 14
d_call: .
clone_size: .
v_call: TRBV5-6
j_call: TRBJ2-3
cdr3_nt: TGTGCCAGCAGCTTGTTAAGTCCCACAGATACGCAGTATTTT
cdr3_aa: CASSLLSPTDTQYF

cdr3_length: 15
d_call: TRBD1
clone_size: .
v_call: TRBV6-2/TRBV6-3
j_call: TRBJ2-3
cdr3_nt: TGTGCCAGCAGTCCCTCGACAGGGGCCACAGATACGCAGTATTTT
cdr3_aa: CASSPSTGATDTQYF

cdr3_length: 16
d_call: .
clone_size: .
v_call: TRBV27
j_call: TRBJ2-4
cdr3_nt: TGTGCCAGCAGTTTGGGTGGGGGCCCGGCCAAAAACATTCAGTACTTC
cdr3_aa: CASSLGGGPAKNIQYF

cdr3_length: 13
d_call: .
clone_size: once
v_call: TRBV6-2/TRBV6-3
j_call: TRBJ2-4
cdr3_nt: TGTGCCAGCAGTTACGGGCTAGGAGACATTCAGTACTTC
cdr3_aa: CASSYGLGDIQYF

cdr3_length: 13
d_call: .
clone_size: .
v_call: TRBV12-3/TRBV12-4
j_call: TRBJ2-1
cdr3_nt: TGTGCCAGCAGTCCTAGGGACCAGGATGAGCAGTTCTTC
cdr3_aa: CASSPRDQDEQFF

cdr3_length: 16
d_call: .
clone_size: .
v_call: TRBV27
j_call: TRBJ2-7
cdr3_nt: TGTGCCAGCGCCCCCAGTGGGACGGGACTTTTCTACGAGCAGTACTTC
cdr3_aa: CASAPSGTGLFYEQYF

cdr3_length: 15
d_call: .
clone_size: .
v_call: TRBV7-9
j_call: TRBJ2-5
cdr3_nt: TGTGCCAGCAGCGAGGGGGTAGGTCCACAAGAGACCCAGTACTTC
cdr3_aa: CASSEGVGPQETQYF

cdr3_length: 14
d_call: TRBD2
clone_size: .
v_call: TRBV20-1
j_call: TRBJ2-7
cdr3_nt: TGCAGTGCTCTTAGCGGGAGAAGTCGTGACGAGCAGTACTTC
cdr3_aa: CSALSGRSRDEQYF

cdr3_length: 14
d_call: .
clone_size: .
v_call: TRBV5-1
j_call: TRBJ1-2
cdr3_nt: TGCGCCAGCAGCTTGGAGCAGGGAAATTATGGCTACACCTTC
cdr3_aa: CASSLEQGNYGYTF

cdr3_length: 13
d_call: .
clone_size: .
v_call: TRBV15
j_call: TRBJ1-5
cdr3_nt: TGTGCCACCAGCACAGGGGTAGGTCAGCCCCAGCATTTT
cdr3_aa: CATSTGVGQPQHF

cdr3_length: 14
d_call: .
clone_size: .
v_call: TRBV5-1
j_call: TRBJ2-1
cdr3_nt: TGCGCCAGCAGTCGGGTCACGGGTAGGAATGAGCAGTTCTTC
cdr3_aa: CASSRVTGRNEQFF

cdr3_length: 13
d_call: .
clone_size: .
v_call: TRBV10-2
j_call: TRBJ1-6
cdr3_nt: TGCGCCAGCAGTGAGTCAACTAGTTCACCCCTCCACTTT
cdr3_aa: CASSESTSSPLHF

cdr3_length: 13
d_call: TRBD1
clone_size: .
v_call: TRBV27
j_call: TRBJ2-7
cdr3_nt: TGTGCCAGCAGTCCCCCGACAGGGCGCGAGCAGTACTTC
cdr3_aa: CASSPPTGREQYF

cdr3_length: 14
d_call: .
clone_size: once
v_call: TRBV7-9
j_call: TRBJ1-2
cdr3_nt: TGTGCCAGCAGCTTAGTCAACAGGGAGAGCGGCTACACCTTC
cdr3_aa: CASSLVNRESGYTF

cdr3_length: 13
d_call: .
clone_size: .
v_call: TRBV6-5
j_call: TRBJ1-1
cdr3_nt: TGTGCCAGCAGTTACTCGAGTCAGATTGAAGCTTTCTTT
cdr3_aa: CASSYSSQIEAFF

cdr3_length: 12
d_call: TRBD1
clone_size: .
v_call: TRBV29-1
j_call: TRBJ2-5
cdr3_nt: TGCAGCGTGACAGGGCCGGGTGAGACCCAGTACTTC
cdr3_aa: CSVTGPGETQYF

cdr3_length: 15
d_call: .
clone_size: .
v_call: TRBV6-6
j_call: TRBJ2-7
cdr3_nt: TGTGCCAGCACACCAGTAGGGGATAGTTCCTACGAGCAGTACTTC
cdr3_aa: CASTPVGDSSYEQYF

cdr3_length: 16
d_call: TRBD1
clone_size: .
v_call: TRBV29-1
j_call: TRBJ1-1
cdr3_nt: TGCAGCGTTGGACCCCCGGGACAGGTCATGAACACTGAAGCTTTCTTT
cdr3_aa: CSVGPPGQVMNTEAFF

cdr3_length: 15
d_call: .
clone_size: .
v_call: TRBV30
j_call: TRBJ2-1
cdr3_nt: TGTGCCTGGAGTGTCGGGGACCTAGCATCCAATGAGCAGTTCTTC
cdr3_aa: CAWSVGDLASNEQFF

cdr3_length: 17
d_call: .
clone_size: .
v_call: TRBV7-2
j_call: TRBJ1-2
cdr3_nt: TGTGCCAGCAGCCCGCCCGCATCTCGGGGGCTTATCTATGGCTACACCTTC
cdr3_aa: CASSPPASRGLIYGYTF

cdr3_length: 12
d_call: .
clone_size: .
v_call: TRBV30
j_call: TRBJ2-7
cdr3_nt: TGTGCCTGGAAGCAGGACTCCTACGAGCAGTACTTC
cdr3_aa: CAWKQDSYEQYF

cdr3_length: 13
d_call: .
clone_size: once
v_call: TRBV29-1
j_call: TRBJ1-2
cdr3_nt: TGCAGCGTTGAAGGCAGGGAGGACGAGGGCTACACCTTC
cdr3_aa: CSVEGREDEGYTF

cdr3_length: 14
d_call: .
clone_size: .
v_call: TRBV5-4
j_call: TRBJ2-7
cdr3_nt: TGTGCCAGCAGCTTGGGGGGCGGCACCTACGAGCAGTACTTC
cdr3_aa: CASSLGGGTYEQYF

cdr3_length: 17
d_call: .
clone_size: .
v_call: TRBV13
j_call: TRBJ2-5
cdr3_nt: TGTGCCAGCAGCTTACTGACGGGGCATTCAAGACAAGAGACCCAGTACTTC
cdr3_aa: CASSLLTGHSRQETQYF

cdr3_length: 15
d_call: .
clone_size: .
v_call: TRBV13
j_call: TRBJ1-2
cdr3_nt: TGTGCCAGCAGCTTAGGAAGATCCGGACAGAAATACTACACCTTC
cdr3_aa: CASSLGRSGQKYYTF

cdr3_length: 17
d_call: TRBD1
clone_size: .
v_call: TRBV5-1
j_call: TRBJ2-5
cdr3_nt: TGCGCCAGCAGCCCCCTGGGACAGGGAAATCTAAAAGAGACCCAGTACTTC
cdr3_aa: CASSPLGQGNLKETQYF

cdr3_length: 15
d_call: .
clone_size: .
v_call: TRBV11-2
j_call: TRBJ1-2
cdr3_nt: TGTGCCAGCACCCAGATCCAGAGACAGGCCTATGGCTACACCTTC
cdr3_aa: CASTQIQRQAYGYTF

cdr3_length: 16
d_call: .
clone_size: .
v_call: TRBV7-9
j_call: TRBJ2-7
cdr3_nt: TGTGCCAGCAGCTTGAGCTCTGGCCCCGGGATCTACGAGCAGTACTTC
cdr3_aa: CASSLSSGPGIYEQYF

cdr3_length: 14
d_call: TRBD1
clone_size: .
v_call: TRBV13
j_call: TRBJ2-7
cdr3_nt: TGTGCCAGCAGCACCGGGACAGCGCCCTACGAGCAGTACTTC
cdr3_aa: CASSTGTAPYEQYF

cdr3_length: 14
d_call: .
clone_size: .
v_call: TRBV13
j_call: TRBJ1-2
cdr3_nt: TGTGCCAGCAGCTTATCGGGGCAGGACAAAGGCTACACCTTC
cdr3_aa: CASSLSGQDKGYTF

cdr3_length: 15
d_call: .
clone_size: .
v_call: TRBV5-4
j_call: TRBJ1-1
cdr3_nt: TGTGCCAGCAGCTTGGGACACCTTGTGAACACTGAAGCTTTCTTT
cdr3_aa: CASSLGHLVNTEAFF

cdr3_length: 14
d_call: TRBD2
clone_size: once
v_call: TRBV27
j_call: TRBJ2-3
cdr3_nt: TGTGCCAGCACCCTAGCGGGGACCACAGATACGCAGTATTTT
cdr3_aa: CASTLAGTTDTQYF

cdr3_length: 16
d_call: TRBD1
clone_size: .
v_call: TRBV25-1
j_call: TRBJ2-2
cdr3_nt: TGTGCCAGCAGTGAACGGGACAGGGTTAACACCGGGGAGCTGTTTTTT
cdr3_aa: CASSERDRVNTGELFF

cdr3_length: 13
d_call: TRBD1
clone_size: .
v_call: TRBV29-1
j_call: TRBJ1-3
cdr3_nt: TGCAGCGTTGAAGGGACAGGGTCGAGCACCATATATTTT
cdr3_aa: CSVEGTGSSTIYF

cdr3_length: 16
d_call: TRBD1
clone_size: .
v_call: TRBV5-1
j_call: TRBJ2-6
cdr3_nt: TGCGCCAGCATGCCGCGGGACAGGGCTGGGGCCAACGTCCTGACTTTC
cdr3_aa: CASMPRDRAGANVLTF

cdr3_length: 13
d_call: .
clone_size: .
v_call: TRBV11-2
j_call: TRBJ2-7
cdr3_nt: TGTGCCAGCAGCCTTGGGCCAGCCTACGAGCAGTACTTC
cdr3_aa: CASSLGPAYEQYF

cdr3_length: 15
d_call: .
clone_size: .
v_call: TRBV13
j_call: TRBJ2-7
cdr3_nt: TGTGCCAGCAGCCTGGGGACATCCCCCGGGTACGAGCAGTACTTC
cdr3_aa: CASSLGTSPGYEQYF

cdr3_length: 15
d_call: TRBD1
clone_size: once
v_call: TRBV9
j_call: TRBJ2-7
cdr3_nt: TGTGCCAGCAGCGTAGATTCGGGACAGGGGCGCGAGCAGTACTTC
cdr3_aa: CASSVDSGQGREQYF

cdr3_length: 13
d_call: .
clone_size: few
v_call: TRBV29-1
j_call: TRBJ2-1
cdr3_nt: TGCAGCGTTGTGCCGGGGTCCTACAATGAGCAGTTCTTC
cdr3_aa: CSVVPGSYNEQFF

cdr3_length: 14
d_call: .
clone_size: .
v_call: TRBV2
j_call: TRBJ2-3
cdr3_nt: TGTGCCAGCAGTGAAGTTGAGAACACAGATACGCAGTATTTT
cdr3_aa: CASSEVENTDTQYF

cdr3_length: 15
d_call: .
clone_size: .
v_call: TRBV27
j_call: TRBJ1-2
cdr3_nt: TGTGCCAGCAGTCCCACCCAGCGAGGGAACGGCGGCTACACCTTC
cdr3_aa: CASSPTQRGNGGYTF

cdr3_length: 15
d_call: TRBD1
clone_size: .
v_call: TRBV30
j_call: TRBJ1-6
cdr3_nt: TGTGCCTGGGGGACCGGACAGGGGGGGAGTTCACCCCTCCACTTT
cdr3_aa: CAWGTGQGGSSPLHF

cdr3_length: 18
d_call: TRBD2
clone_size: .
v_call: TRBV10-2
j_call: TRBJ2-5
cdr3_nt: TGCGCCAGCAGTGAGGCCCCGGGACTAGCGGGAGGAAGAGAGACCCAGTACTTC
cdr3_aa: CASSEAPGLAGGRETQYF

cdr3_length: 15
d_call: TRBD1
clone_size: once
v_call: TRBV29-1
j_call: TRBJ2-1
cdr3_nt: TGCAGCGTTGAGGGGACAGGGCAGAGCTACAATGAGCAGTTCTTC
cdr3_aa: CSVEGTGQSYNEQFF

cdr3_length: 13
d_call: .
clone_size: once
v_call: TRBV5-6
j_call: TRBJ2-2
cdr3_nt: TGTGCCAGCAGCGGGGTTTTCACCGGGGAGCTGTTTTTT
cdr3_aa: CASSGVFTGELFF

cdr3_length: 13
d_call: .
clone_size: .
v_call: TRBV6-2/TRBV6-3
j_call: TRBJ2-7
cdr3_nt: TGTGCCAGCAGTTACTCCCACCGGAACGAGCAGTACTTC
cdr3_aa: CASSYSHRNEQYF